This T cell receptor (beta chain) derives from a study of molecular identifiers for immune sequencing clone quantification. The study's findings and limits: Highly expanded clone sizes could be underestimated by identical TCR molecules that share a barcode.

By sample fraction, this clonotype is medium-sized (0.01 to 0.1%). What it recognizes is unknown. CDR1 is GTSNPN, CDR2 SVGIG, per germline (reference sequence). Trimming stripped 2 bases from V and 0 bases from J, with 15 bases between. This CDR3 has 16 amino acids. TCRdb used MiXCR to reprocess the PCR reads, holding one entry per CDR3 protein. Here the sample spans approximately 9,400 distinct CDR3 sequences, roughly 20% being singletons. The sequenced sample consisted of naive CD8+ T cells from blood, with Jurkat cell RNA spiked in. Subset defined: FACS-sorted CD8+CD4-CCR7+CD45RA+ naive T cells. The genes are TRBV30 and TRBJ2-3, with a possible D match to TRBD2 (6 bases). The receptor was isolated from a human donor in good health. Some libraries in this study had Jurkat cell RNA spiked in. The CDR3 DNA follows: TGTGCCTGGAGTTTGGGACTTCAACATAGCACAGATACGCAGTATTTT. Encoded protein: CAWSLGLQHSTDTQYF. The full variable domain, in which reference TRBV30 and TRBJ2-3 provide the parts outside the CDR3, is SQTIHQWPATLVQPVGSPLSLECTVEGTSNPNLYWYRQAAGRGLQLLFYSVGIGQISSEVPQNLSASRPQDRQFILSSKKLLLSDSGFYLCAWSLGLQHSTDTQYFGPGTRLTVL.